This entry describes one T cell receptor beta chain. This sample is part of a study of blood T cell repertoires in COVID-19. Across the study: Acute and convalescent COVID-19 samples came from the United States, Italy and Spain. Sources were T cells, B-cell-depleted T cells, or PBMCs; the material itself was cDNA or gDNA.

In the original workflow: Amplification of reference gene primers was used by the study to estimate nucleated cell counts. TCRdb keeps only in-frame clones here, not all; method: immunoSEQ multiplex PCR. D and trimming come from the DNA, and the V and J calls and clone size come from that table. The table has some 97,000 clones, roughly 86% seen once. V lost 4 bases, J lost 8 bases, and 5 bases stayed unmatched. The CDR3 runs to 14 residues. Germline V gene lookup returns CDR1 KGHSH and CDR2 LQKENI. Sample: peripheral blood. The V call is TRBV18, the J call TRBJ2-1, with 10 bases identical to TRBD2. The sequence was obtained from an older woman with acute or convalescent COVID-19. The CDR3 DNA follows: TGTGCCAGCTCACGGACTAGCGGAGGGGATGAGCAGTTCTTC. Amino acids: CASSRTSGGDEQFF.